These 23 T cell receptor beta chains originate from one sample sequenced in a study of blood T cell repertoires in COVID-19. The table came from immunoSEQ multiplex PCR; TCRdb's copy has only in-frame clones and leaves some out. Of tens of thousands of clones in the sample, 90% were seen once. The sequenced material came from peripheral blood. These receptors were collected from a man aged 55 to 70 with active or convalescent COVID-19.

The CDR3 is CASSHRGGYTF. The CDR3 DNA reads TGTGCCAGCAGCCACCGAGGGGGCTACACCTTC. This chain connects TRBV28 to TRBJ1-2; D is uncertain. The CDR3 totals 11 residues. Germline V gene lookup returns CDR1 MDHEN and CDR2 SYDVKM. The ends were cut back, 6 bases at V and 8 bases at J, with 10 bases in the middle.

V and J are TRBV5-8 and TRBJ1-6, with 7 bases fitting TRBD1. Germline V gives CDR1 SGHTS, CDR2 YDEGEE. With 2 bases clipped from V and 7 bases from J, the junction kept 3 bases outside the gene matches. The CDR3 is 14 residues long. DNA of the CDR3: TGTGCCAGCAGCTTTGGACAGGACAATTCACCCCTCCACTTT. Protein sequence: CASSFGQDNSPLHF.

The chain links TRBV28 to TRBJ1-5, with D unclear. V was clipped by 7 bases and J by 0 bases, with 19 bases between them. The germline CDR1 and CDR2 sequences are MDHEN and SYDVKM. The CDR3 runs 17 residues. This CDR3 reads CASTTPRELYSNQPQHF. CDR3 in DNA: TGTGCCAGCACCACCCCACGGGAGTTATATAGCAATCAGCCCCAGCATTTT. The full variable domain, completed using reference TRBV28 and TRBJ1-5, is DVKVTQSSRYLVKRTGEKVFLECVQDMDHENMFWYRQDPGLGLRLIYFSYDVKMKEKGDIPEGYSVSREKKERFSLILESASTNQTSMYLCASTTPRELYSNQPQHFGDGTRLSIL.

The chain combines TRBV6-1 with TRBJ2-7; D may be TRBD1 (6 bases). The germline V gene has CDR1 MNHNS and CDR2 SASEGT. Deletions cut 3 bases from V and 3 bases from J, with 18 bases between. The CDR3 covers 16 residues. The CDR3: CASSDQGTRGIYEQYF. The DNA for the CDR3 is TGTGCCAGCAGTGATCAAGGAACAAGGGGGATCTACGAGCAGTACTTC.

This clone was seen only once. This chain uses TRBV7-9 with TRBJ2-1, with 7 bases aligning to TRBD1. Germline values: CDR1 SEHNR, CDR2 FQNEAQ (reference sequence). Trimming removed 5 bases from V and 0 bases from J; junction bases left unmatched: 4. The CDR3 is 15 residues long. The CDR3 region has the DNA TGTGCCAGCAGCCGACAGGGAAGCTCCTACAATGAGCAGTTCTTC. This codes for CASSRQGSSYNEQFF.

This clone was counted between two and nine times. The chain has TRBV28 and TRBJ1-5, with unresolved D. The CDR3 runs 18 residues. The V end was cut by 7 bases, the J end by 1 base, with 23 bases between. Germline assignment: CDR1 MDHEN and CDR2 SYDVKM. The CDR3 DNA follows: TGTGCCAGCACCCTGGGCGGGGTGCCTATTGTGAGCAATCAGCCCCAGCATTTT. It specifies CASTLGGVPIVSNQPQHF.

J is TRBJ1-5 and V is TRBV6-2 or TRBV6-3, with D possibly matching TRBD1 (6 bases). Trimming took off 6 bases at V and 6 bases at J, with 15 bases between the two ends. In germline, CDR1 is MNHEY, CDR2 SVGEGT. The CDR3 runs 14 residues. CDR3 protein: CASSSTGISQPQHF. CDR3 sequence (DNA): TGTGCCAGCAGCTCCACAGGGATAAGTCAGCCCCAGCATTTT.

CDR3 amino acids: CASGGAPVNTIYF. CDR3 in DNA: TGTGCCTCGGGGGGGGCCCCCGTGAACACCATATATTTT. V gene TRBV2 combines with J gene TRBJ1-3; D is perhaps TRBD1 (6 bases). Looked up from germline, CDR1 is SNHLY and CDR2 is FYNNEI. The V end was cut by 11 bases, the J end by 7 bases, with 18 bases between. This CDR3 contains 13 residues.

The chain links TRBV5-1 to TRBJ2-7; D is ambiguous. Trimming pared 0 bases from V and 4 bases from J, leaving 11 bases between. Germline assignment: CDR1 SGHRS and CDR2 YFSETQ. The CDR3 totals 14 residues. The CDR3 nucleotides are TGCGCCAGCAGCTTGGTACGGTCACCATACGAGCAGTACTTC. It codes for CASSLVRSPYEQYF.

V gene TRBV3-1 (or the pseudogene TRBV3-2) combines with J gene TRBJ2-5; D is undetermined. There are 12 residues in the CDR3. Trimming removed 6 bases at V and 2 bases at J, with 7 bases between. Germline values: CDR1 LGHDT, CDR2 YNNKEL (reference sequence). CDR3 loop: CASSQVQETQYF. CDR3 DNA sequence: TGTGCCAGCAGTCAGGTACAAGAGACCCAGTACTTC.

V is TRBV21-1 and J is TRBJ1-2; TRBD1 is the table's D call, not checked against the DNA. TRBV21-1 is tagged as a pseudogene. There are 13 residues in the CDR3. This CDR3 reads CASSTKGAWGYTF. CDR3 DNA sequence: TGTGCCAGCAGCACGAAGGGGGCTTGGGGCTACACCTTC.

This sequence joins TRBV4-1 and TRBJ1-6; TRBD1 is a possible D gene (5 bases). CDR1 is MGHRA, CDR2 YSYEKL, per germline. This CDR3 spans 16 amino acids. With 0 bases removed from V and 7 bases from J, the gap between germline ends came to 13 bases. The CDR3 spells CASSQDGGAVNSPLHF. The CDR3 DNA reads as TGCGCCAGCAGCCAAGATGGCGGGGCCGTCAATTCACCCCTCCACTTT.

This clone was picked up many times. This chain connects TRBV19 to TRBJ1-1, with 7 nucleotides matching TRBD1. Trimming cost V 0 bases and J 1 base; bases outside gene matches: 5. CDR3 length: 16 residues. Looked up from germline, CDR1 is LNHDA and CDR2 is SQIVND (reference sequence). In nucleotides, the CDR3 is TGTGCCAGTAGTATAGATGCAACAGGGGAGAACACTGAAGCTTTCTTT. Translation: CASSIDATGENTEAFF.

The V gene is TRBV28, the J gene TRBJ1-2, with 9 bases lining up with TRBD1. The CDR3 totals 12 residues. The junction had 2 bases not matched to a gene; V was cut back by 6 bases and J by 6 bases. Germline CDR1 and CDR2: MDHEN and SYDVKM. The CDR3 spells CASRTGGHGYTF. As DNA, the CDR3 is TGTGCCAGCAGGACAGGGGGTCATGGCTACACCTTC.

The chain recombines TRBV6-2 or TRBV6-3 with TRBJ1-2; D ambiguous. V lost 5 bases and J 5 bases, leaving 12 bases between the germline ends. This CDR3 is built from 13 residues. CDR1 and CDR2 (germline): MNHEY, SVGEGT. CDR3 bases: TGTGCCAGCAGTGAGTCGGTATCTTATGGCTACACCTTC. Translation gives CASSESVSYGYTF.

The chain carries TRBV12-3 or TRBV12-4 and TRBJ2-1; D remains ambiguous. Trimming pared 3 bases from V and 10 bases from J, leaving 7 bases between. This CDR3 is 11 amino acids long. The CDR3 loop reads CASSFGREQFF. CDR3 sequence (DNA): TGTGCCAGCAGTTTTGGCAGGGAGCAGTTCTTC.

J is TRBJ2-7 and V is TRBV7-9; D might be TRBD1 (6 bases). CDR1 SEHNR and CDR2 FQNEAQ come from the germline V gene (reference sequence). Trimming shortened V by 5 bases and J by 7 bases, and 24 bases separated the two germline ends. CDR3 length equals 16 residues. CDR3 in amino acids: CASSVPRGWPLLEQYF. CDR3 sequence (DNA): TGTGCCAGCAGCGTACCCAGGGGTTGGCCCCTACTGGAGCAGTACTTC.

The chain couples TRBV5-1 to TRBJ1-2; 7 bases align to TRBD1. The V gene end was trimmed by 0 bases and the J gene end by 7 bases; junction bases not matched to a gene: 12. CDR3 length equals 16 residues. Germline loops: CDR1 SGHRS, CDR2 YFSETQ. DNA for the CDR3: TGCGCCAGCAGCTTGGGACAGGGAAGTCGGTCTAGTGGCTACACCTTC. It translates to CASSLGQGSRSSGYTF.

The chain recombines TRBV19 with TRBJ2-7, with 7 bases that match TRBD1. The ends lost 4 bases at V and 10 bases at J; junction bases unmatched: 10. Germline V gene lookup returns CDR1 LNHDA and CDR2 SQIVND (reference sequence). The CDR3 is 13 amino acids. CDR3 residues: CASSNAWDRQQYF. In DNA form, the CDR3 reads TGTGCCAGTAGTAACGCATGGGACAGACAACAGTACTTC.

The CDR3 region is CASSGRASNEKLFF. Here the CDR3 DNA reads TGCGCCAGCAGCGGCAGGGCCTCTAATGAAAAACTGTTTTTT. V and J are TRBV5-1 and TRBJ1-4; a weak D match, TRBD1 (5 bases). The germline gives CDR1 SGHRS, CDR2 YFSETQ. Trimming stripped 4 bases from V and 3 bases from J, with 10 bases between. The CDR3 is made up of 14 amino acids.

The chain couples TRBV12-3 or TRBV12-4 to TRBJ2-5; 8 bases line up with TRBD1. The V segment lost 4 bases and the J segment 13 bases; nucleotides outside the gene matches: 8. The length of the CDR3 is 12 residues. Here the CDR3 DNA reads TGTGCCAGCAGTTCAGGGACAGGCCGGAGGTACTTC. The encoded protein is CASSSGTGRRYF.

V and J are TRBV10-3 and TRBJ1-1, with a tentative D call TRBD1 (5 bases). The CDR3 length is 17 residues. The germline V and J ends were trimmed by 0 bases and 0 bases, with 14 bases remaining between them. Germline V gives CDR1 ENHRY, CDR2 SYGVKD. CDR3 nucleotides: TGTGCCATCAGTGAGTCTTTCCAGGGTCAAATGAACACTGAAGCTTTCTTT. Its translation is CAISESFQGQMNTEAFF.

This clone was recorded only once. The chain couples TRBV5-1 to TRBJ2-7; unclear D gene. The CDR3 consists of 15 residues. V was pared by 0 bases and J by 3 bases, with 13 bases between. Germline CDR1 is SGHRS and CDR2 is YFSETQ. CDR3 sequence reads: CASSLALGLNYEQYF. CDR3 in DNA: TGCGCCAGCAGCTTGGCCTTGGGCCTTAACTACGAGCAGTACTTC.